This T cell receptor (beta chain) appears in the sequencing data of a study of blood T cell repertoires in COVID-19. The repertoire was sequenced with immunoSEQ multiplex PCR; TCRdb's copy has only in-frame clones and lacks some. The sample contains around 300,000 clones, 90% of which appear only once. Germline values: CDR1 SGHNT, CDR2 YYREEE (reference sequence). Deletions cut 2 bases from V and 4 bases from J, with 12 bases between. The CDR3 consists of 14 residues. This sequence originates from a woman aged 35 to 49 with COVID-19, enrolled during active disease. Sequencing was done on a sample of peripheral blood. This chain uses TRBV5-4 with TRBJ2-5, with a tentative D call TRBD1 (6 bases). The CDR3 nucleotides read TGTGCCAGCAGCTTACAGGGCGGCGGAGAGACCCAGTACTTC. This sequence encodes CASSLQGGGETQYF.